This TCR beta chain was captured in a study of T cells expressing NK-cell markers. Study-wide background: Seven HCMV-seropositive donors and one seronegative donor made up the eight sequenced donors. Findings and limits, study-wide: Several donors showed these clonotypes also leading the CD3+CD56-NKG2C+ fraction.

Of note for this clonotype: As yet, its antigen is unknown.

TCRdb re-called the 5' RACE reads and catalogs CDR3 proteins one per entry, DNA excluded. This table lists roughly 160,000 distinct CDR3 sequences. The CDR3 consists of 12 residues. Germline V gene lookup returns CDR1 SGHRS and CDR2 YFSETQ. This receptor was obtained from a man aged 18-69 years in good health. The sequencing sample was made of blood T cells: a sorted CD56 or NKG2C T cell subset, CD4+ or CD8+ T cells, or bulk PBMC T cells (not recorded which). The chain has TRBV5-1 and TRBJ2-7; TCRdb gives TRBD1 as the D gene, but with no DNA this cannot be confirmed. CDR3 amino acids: CASTTGSYEQYF.